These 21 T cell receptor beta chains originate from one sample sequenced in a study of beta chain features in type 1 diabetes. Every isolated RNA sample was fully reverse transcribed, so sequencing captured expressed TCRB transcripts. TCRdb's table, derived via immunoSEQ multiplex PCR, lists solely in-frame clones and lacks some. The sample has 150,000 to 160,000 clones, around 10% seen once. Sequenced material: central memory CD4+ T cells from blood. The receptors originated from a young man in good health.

In DNA form, the CDR3 reads TGTGCCAGCAGCCCCCAGGGTAGGTCCTACGAGCAGTACTTC. The encoded protein is CASSPQGRSYEQYF. V gene TRBV5-5 combines with J gene TRBJ2-7; a possible D gene is TRBD1 (5 bases). This CDR3 is 14 amino acids long. Germline V gene sequence: CDR1 SGHKS, CDR2 YYEKEE (reference sequence). V lost 4 bases, J lost 1 base, and 12 bases lay in between.

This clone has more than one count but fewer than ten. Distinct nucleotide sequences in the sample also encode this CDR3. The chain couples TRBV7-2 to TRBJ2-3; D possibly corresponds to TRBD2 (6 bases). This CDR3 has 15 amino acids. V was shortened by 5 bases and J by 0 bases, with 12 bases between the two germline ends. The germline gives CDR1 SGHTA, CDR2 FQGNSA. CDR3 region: CASSRRDRSTDTQYF. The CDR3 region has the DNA TGTGCCAGCAGCCGGCGGGACCGCAGCACAGATACGCAGTATTTT.

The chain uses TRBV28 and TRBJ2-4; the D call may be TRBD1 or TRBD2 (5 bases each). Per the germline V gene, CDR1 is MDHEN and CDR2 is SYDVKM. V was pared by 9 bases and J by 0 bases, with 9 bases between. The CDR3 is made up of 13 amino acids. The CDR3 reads CASLGEAKNIQYF. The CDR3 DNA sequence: TGTGCCAGTCTGGGGGAAGCCAAAAACATTCAGTACTTC.

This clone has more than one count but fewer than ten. As DNA, the CDR3 is TGCAGCGCGCAAGTGACAGGCTACGAGCAGTACTTC. It encodes CSAQVTGYEQYF. V gene TRBV29-1 combines with J gene TRBJ2-7, with D tentatively TRBD1 (6 bases). There are 12 residues in the CDR3. V was trimmed by 7 bases and J by 3 bases, leaving 13 bases between them. The germline V gene has CDR1 SQVTM and CDR2 ANQGSEA.

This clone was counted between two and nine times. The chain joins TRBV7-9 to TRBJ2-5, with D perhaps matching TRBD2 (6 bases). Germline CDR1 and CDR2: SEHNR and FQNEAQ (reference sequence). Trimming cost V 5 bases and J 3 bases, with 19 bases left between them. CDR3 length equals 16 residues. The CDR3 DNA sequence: TGTGCCAGCAGCGTGGGACCCGCGGGGCAAAAAGAGACCCAGTACTTC. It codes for CASSVGPAGQKETQYF.

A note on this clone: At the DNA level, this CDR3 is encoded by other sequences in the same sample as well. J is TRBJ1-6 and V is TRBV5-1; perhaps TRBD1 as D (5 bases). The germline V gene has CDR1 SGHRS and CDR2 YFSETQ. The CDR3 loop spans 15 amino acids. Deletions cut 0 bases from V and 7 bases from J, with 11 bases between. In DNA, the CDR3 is TGCGCCAGCAGCTTGGTAGCAGGGATAAATTCACCCCTCCACTTT. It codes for CASSLVAGINSPLHF.

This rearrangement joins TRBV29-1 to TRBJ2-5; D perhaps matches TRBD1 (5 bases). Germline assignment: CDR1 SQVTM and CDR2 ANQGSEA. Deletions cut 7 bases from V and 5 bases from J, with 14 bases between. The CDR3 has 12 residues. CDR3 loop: CSAQGSEETQYF. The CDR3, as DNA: TGCAGCGCCCAGGGAAGTGAGGAGACCCAGTACTTC. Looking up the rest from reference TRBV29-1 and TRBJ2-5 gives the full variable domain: SAVISQKPSRDICQRGTSLTIQCQVDSQVTMMFWYRQQPGQSLTLIATANQGSEATYESGFVIDKFPISRPNLTFSTLTVSNMSPEDSSIYLCSAQGSEETQYFGPGTRLLVL.

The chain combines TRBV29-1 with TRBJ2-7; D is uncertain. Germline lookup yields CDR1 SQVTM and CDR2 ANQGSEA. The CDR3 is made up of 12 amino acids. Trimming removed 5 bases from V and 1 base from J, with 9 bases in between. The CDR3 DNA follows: TGCAGCGTTTCGGCTGATTCCTACGAGCAGTACTTC. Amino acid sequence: CSVSADSYEQYF.

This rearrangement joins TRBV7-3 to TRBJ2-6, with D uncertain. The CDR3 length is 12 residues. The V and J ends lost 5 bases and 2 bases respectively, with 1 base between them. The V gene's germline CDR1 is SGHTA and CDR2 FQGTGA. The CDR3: CASSPGANVLTF. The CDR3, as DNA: TGTGCCAGCAGCCCTGGGGCCAACGTCCTGACTTTC.

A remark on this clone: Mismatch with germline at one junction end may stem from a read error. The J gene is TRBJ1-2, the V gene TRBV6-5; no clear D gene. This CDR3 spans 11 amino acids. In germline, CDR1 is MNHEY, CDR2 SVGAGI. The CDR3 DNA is TGTGCGAGCACGGATCTCTATGGCTACACCTTC. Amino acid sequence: CASTDLYGYTF.

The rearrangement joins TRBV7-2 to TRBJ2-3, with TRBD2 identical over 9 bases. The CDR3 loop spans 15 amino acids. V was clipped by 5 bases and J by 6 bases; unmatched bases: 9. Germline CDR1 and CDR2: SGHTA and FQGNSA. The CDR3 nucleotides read TGTGCCAGCAGCCGGCTACTAGCGGGCCACGATACGCAGTATTTT. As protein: CASSRLLAGHDTQYF.

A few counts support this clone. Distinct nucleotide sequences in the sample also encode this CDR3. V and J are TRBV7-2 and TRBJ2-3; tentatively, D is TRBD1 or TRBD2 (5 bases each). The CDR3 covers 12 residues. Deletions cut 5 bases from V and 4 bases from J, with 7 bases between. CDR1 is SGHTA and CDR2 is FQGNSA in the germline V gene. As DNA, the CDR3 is TGTGCCAGCAGCCTGGGGGCAGATACGCAGTATTTT. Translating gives CASSLGADTQYF. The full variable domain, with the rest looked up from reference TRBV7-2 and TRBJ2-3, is GAGVSQSPSNKVTEKGKDVELRCDPISGHTALYWYRQSLGQGLEFLIYFQGNSAPDKSGLPSDRFSAERTGGSVSTLTIQRTQQEDSAVYLCASSLGADTQYFGPGTRLTVL.

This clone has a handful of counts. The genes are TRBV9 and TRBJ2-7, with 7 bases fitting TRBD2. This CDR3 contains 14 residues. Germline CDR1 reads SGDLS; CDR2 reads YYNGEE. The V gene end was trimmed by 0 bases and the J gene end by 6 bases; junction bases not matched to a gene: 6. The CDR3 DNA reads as TGTGCCAGCAGCGTAGGGCGGGAGTGGCGCGAGCAGTACTTC. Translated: CASSVGREWREQYF.

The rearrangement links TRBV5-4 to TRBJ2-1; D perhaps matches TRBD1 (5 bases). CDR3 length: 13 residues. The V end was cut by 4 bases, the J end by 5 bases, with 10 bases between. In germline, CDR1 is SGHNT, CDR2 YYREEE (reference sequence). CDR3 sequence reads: CASSLTTDNEQFF. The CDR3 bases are TGTGCCAGCAGCCTTACGACAGACAATGAGCAGTTCTTC.

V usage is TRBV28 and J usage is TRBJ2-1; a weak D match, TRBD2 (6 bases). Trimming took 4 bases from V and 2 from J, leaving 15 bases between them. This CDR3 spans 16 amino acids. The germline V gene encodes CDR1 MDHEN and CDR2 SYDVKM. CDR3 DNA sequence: TGTGCCAGCAGTTCACCCGGGAGTAGAACCTACAATGAGCAGTTCTTC. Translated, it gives CASSSPGSRTYNEQFF.

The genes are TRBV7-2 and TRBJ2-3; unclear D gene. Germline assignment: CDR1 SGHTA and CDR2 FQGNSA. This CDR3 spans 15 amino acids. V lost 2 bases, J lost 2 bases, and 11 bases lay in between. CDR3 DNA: TGTGCCAGCAGCTTAACCCCGGGCCCCACAGATACGCAGTATTTT. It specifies CASSLTPGPTDTQYF. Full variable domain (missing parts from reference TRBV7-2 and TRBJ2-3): GAGVSQSPSNKVTEKGKDVELRCDPISGHTALYWYRQSLGQGLEFLIYFQGNSAPDKSGLPSDRFSAERTGGSVSTLTIQRTQQEDSAVYLCASSLTPGPTDTQYFGPGTRLTVL.

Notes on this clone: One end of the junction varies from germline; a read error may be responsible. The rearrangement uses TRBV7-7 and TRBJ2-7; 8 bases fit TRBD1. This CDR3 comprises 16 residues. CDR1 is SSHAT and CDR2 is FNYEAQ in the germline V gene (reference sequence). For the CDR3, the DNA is TGTGCTAGCAGCGAACCTTGGACAGGGCCCTCCTACGAGCAGTACTTC. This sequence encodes CASSEPWTGPSYEQYF.

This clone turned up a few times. The CDR3, as DNA: TGTGCCTGGAGTAGAGACAGGAAAACTAATGAAAAACTGTTTTTT. It encodes CAWSRDRKTNEKLFF. This chain uses TRBV30 with TRBJ1-4, with D tentatively TRBD1 (6 bases). Germline-derived CDR1 and CDR2 are GTSNPN and SVGIG (reference sequence). The V and J ends lost 2 bases and 1 base respectively, with 11 bases between them. The CDR3 is made up of 15 amino acids. Together with reference TRBV30 and TRBJ1-4, the CDR3 gives the full variable domain: SQTIHQWPATLVQPVGSPLSLECTVEGTSNPNLYWYRQAAGRGLQLLFYSVGIGQISSEVPQNLSASRPQDRQFILSSKKLLLSDSGFYLCAWSRDRKTNEKLFFGSGTQLSVL.

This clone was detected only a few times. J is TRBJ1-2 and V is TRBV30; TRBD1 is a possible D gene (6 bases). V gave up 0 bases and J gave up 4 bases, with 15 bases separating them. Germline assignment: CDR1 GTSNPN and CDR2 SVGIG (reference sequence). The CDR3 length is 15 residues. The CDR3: CAWSVRSGAGYGYTF. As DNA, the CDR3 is TGTGCCTGGAGTGTAAGGTCAGGGGCGGGCTATGGCTACACCTTC.

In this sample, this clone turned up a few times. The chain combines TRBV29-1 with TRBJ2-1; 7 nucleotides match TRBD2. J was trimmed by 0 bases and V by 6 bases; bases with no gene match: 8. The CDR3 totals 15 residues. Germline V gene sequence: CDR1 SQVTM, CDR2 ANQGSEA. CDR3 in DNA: TGCAGCGTGGAGGGAGGGACTCTCTCCTACAATGAGCAGTTCTTC. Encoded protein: CSVEGGTLSYNEQFF.

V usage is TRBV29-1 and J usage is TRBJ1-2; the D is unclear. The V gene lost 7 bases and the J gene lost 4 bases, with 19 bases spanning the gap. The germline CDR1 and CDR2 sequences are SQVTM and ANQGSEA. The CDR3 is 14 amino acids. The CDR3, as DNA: TGCAGCGCCGCGGGTCTCCAACTCCCCTATGGCTACACCTTC. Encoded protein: CSAAGLQLPYGYTF.